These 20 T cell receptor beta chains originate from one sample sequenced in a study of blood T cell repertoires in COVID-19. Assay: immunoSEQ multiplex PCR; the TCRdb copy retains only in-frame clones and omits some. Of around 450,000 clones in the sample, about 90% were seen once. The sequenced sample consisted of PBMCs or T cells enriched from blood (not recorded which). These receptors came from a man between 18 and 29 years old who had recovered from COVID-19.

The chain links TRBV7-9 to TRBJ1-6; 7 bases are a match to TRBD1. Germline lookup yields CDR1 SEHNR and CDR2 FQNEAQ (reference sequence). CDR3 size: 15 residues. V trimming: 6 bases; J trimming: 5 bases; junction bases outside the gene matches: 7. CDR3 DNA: TGTGCCAGCAGTTCCGGGACAGCCGATAATTCACCCCTCCACTTT. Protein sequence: CASSSGTADNSPLHF.

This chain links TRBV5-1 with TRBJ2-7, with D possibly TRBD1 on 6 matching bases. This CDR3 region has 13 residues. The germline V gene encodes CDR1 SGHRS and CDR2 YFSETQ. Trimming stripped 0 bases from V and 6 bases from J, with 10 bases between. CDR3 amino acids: CASSLAQGSEQYF. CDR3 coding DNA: TGCGCCAGCAGCTTGGCACAGGGTTCCGAGCAGTACTTC.

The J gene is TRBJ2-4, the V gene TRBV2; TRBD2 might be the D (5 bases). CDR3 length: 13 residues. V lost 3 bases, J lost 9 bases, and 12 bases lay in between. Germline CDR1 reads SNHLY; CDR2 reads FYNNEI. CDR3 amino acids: CASSDTRVRIQYF. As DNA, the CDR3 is TGTGCCAGCAGTGATACGAGGGTGCGCATTCAGTACTTC.

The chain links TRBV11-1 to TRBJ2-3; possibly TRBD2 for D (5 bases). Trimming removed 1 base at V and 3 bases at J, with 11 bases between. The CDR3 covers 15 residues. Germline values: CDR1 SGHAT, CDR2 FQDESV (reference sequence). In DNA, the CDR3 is TGTGCCAGCAGCTTAGAAGGCAGACTAACAGATACGCAGTATTTT. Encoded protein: CASSLEGRLTDTQYF. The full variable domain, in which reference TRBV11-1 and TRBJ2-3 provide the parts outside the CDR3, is EAEVAQSPRYKITEKSQAVAFWCDPISGHATLYWYRQILGQGPELLVQFQDESVVDDSQLPKDRFSAERLKGVDSTLKIQPAELGDSAMYLCASSLEGRLTDTQYFGPGTRLTVL.

This chain's CDR3 is CASSIRPGYGYTF. The CDR3 bases are TGTGCCAGTAGTATACGCCCGGGCTATGGCTACACCTTC. The chain joins TRBV19 to TRBJ1-2; D is unresolved. This CDR3 is 13 amino acids long. CDR1 is LNHDA and CDR2 is SQIVND in the germline V gene (reference sequence). The V and J ends lost 2 bases and 4 bases respectively, with 8 bases between them.

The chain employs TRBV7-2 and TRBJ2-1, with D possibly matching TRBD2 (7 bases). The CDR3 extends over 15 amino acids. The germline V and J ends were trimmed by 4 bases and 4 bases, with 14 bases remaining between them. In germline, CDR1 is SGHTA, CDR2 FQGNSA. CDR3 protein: CASSSRGGPYNEQFF. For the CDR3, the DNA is TGTGCCAGCAGCTCTAGGGGGGGGCCTTACAATGAGCAGTTCTTC.

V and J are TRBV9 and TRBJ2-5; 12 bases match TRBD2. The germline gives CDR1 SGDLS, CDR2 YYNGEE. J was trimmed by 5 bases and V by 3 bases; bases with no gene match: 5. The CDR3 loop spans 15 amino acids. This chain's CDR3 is CASSARTSGVETQYF. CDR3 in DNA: TGTGCCAGCAGCGCCCGGACTAGCGGGGTGGAGACCCAGTACTTC.

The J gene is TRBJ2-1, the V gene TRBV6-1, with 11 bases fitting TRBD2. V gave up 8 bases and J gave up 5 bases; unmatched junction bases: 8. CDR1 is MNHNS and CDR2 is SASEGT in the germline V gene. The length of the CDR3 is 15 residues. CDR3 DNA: TGTGCCAGCCGAAAAGGACTAGCGGGCGACAATGAGCAGTTCTTC. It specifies CASRKGLAGDNEQFF.

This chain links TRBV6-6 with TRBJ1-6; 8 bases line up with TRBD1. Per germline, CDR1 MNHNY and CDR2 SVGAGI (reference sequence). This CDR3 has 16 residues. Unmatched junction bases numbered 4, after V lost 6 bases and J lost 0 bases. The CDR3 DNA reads TGTGCCAGCAGGGACAGGGAAGGCTCCTATAATTCACCCCTCCACTTT. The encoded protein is CASRDREGSYNSPLHF.

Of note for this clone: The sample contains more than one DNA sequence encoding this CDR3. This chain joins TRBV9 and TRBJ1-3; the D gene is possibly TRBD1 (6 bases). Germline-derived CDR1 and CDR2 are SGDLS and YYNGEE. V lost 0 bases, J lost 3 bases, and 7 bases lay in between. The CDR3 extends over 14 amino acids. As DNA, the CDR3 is TGTGCCAGCAGCGTAGCAGGGGATGGAAACACCATATATTTT. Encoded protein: CASSVAGDGNTIYF.

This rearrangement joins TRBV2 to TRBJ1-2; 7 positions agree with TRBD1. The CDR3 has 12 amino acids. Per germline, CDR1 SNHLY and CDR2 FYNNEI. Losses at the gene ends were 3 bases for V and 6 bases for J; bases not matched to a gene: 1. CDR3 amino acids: CASSEGQNGYTF. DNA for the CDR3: TGTGCCAGCAGTGAGGGACAGAATGGCTACACCTTC.

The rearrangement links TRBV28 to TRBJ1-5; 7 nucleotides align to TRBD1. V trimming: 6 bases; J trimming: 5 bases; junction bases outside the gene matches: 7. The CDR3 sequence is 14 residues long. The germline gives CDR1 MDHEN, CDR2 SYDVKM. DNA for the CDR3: TGTGCCAGCAGCCAGGGACAGCAACATCAGCCCCAGCATTTT. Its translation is CASSQGQQHQPQHF. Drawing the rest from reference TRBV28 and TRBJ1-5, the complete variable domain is DVKVTQSSRYLVKRTGEKVFLECVQDMDHENMFWYRQDPGLGLRLIYFSYDVKMKEKGDIPEGYSVSREKKERFSLILESASTNQTSMYLCASSQGQQHQPQHFGDGTRLSIL.

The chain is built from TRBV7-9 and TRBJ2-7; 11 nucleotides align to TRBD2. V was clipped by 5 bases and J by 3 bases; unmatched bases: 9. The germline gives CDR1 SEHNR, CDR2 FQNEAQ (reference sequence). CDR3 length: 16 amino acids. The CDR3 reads CASSPEFSGRVYEQYF. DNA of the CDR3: TGTGCCAGCAGCCCCGAATTTAGCGGGAGGGTCTACGAGCAGTACTTC.

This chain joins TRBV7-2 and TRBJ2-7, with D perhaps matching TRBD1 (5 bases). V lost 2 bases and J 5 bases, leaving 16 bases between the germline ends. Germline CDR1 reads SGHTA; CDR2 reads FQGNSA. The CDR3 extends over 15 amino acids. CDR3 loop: CASSLSPSPRDEQYF. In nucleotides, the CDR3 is TGTGCCAGCAGCTTATCTCCCAGTCCCAGGGACGAGCAGTACTTC.

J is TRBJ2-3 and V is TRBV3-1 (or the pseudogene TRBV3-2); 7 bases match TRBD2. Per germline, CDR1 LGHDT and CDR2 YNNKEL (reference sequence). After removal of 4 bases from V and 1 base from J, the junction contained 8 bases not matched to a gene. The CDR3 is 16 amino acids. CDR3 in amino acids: CASSPPSGLGTDTQYF. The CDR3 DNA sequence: TGTGCCAGCAGCCCTCCTAGCGGCTTGGGCACAGATACGCAGTATTTT.

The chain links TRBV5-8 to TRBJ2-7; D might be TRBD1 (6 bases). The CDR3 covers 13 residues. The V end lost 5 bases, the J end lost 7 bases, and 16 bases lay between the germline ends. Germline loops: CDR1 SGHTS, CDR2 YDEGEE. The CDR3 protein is CASRPGAWREQYF. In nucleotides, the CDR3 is TGTGCCAGCAGACCAGGGGCCTGGCGGGAGCAGTACTTC.

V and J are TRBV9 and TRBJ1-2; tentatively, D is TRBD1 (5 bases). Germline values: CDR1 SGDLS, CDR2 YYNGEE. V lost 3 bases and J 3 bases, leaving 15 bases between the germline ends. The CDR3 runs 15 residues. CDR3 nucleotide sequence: TGTGCCAGCAGCGAGGAGGCGTGGGGGGACTATGGCTACACCTTC. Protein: CASSEEAWGDYGYTF.

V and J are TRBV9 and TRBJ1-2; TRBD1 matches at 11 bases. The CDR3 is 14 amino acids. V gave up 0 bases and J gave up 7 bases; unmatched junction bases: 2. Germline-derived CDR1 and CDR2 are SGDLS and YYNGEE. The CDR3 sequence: CASSVEGTGGGYTF. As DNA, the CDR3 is TGTGCCAGCAGCGTAGAGGGGACAGGGGGTGGCTACACCTTC.

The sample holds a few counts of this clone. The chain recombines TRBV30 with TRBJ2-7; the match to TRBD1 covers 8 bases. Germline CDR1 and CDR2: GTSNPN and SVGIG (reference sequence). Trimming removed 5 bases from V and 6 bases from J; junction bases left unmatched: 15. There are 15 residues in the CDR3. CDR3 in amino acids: CAWEGLGTGVLEQYF. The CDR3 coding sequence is TGTGCCTGGGAAGGCCTTGGGACAGGCGTACTCGAGCAGTACTTC.

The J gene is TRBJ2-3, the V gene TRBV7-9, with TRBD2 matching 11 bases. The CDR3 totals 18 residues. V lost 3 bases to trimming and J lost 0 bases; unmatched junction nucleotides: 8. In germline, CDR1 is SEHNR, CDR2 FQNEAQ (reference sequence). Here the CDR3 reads CASSLGSLAGGSTDTQYF. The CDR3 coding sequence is TGTGCCAGCAGCTTGGGGAGTCTAGCGGGGGGTAGCACAGATACGCAGTATTTT.